This TCR beta chain was retrieved from a study of T cell changes during pregnancy in multiple sclerosis. The germline V and J ends were trimmed by 0 bases and 4 bases, with 10 bases remaining between them. Germline CDR1 is MNHNS and CDR2 is SASEGT. The length of the CDR3 is 15 residues. This clone was seen only once. Method: immunoSEQ multiplex PCR; TCRdb's copy keeps in-frame clones and lacks some. The data show about 42,000 clones, with about 85% seen just once and 0.9% held by the top ten. The clonotype was recovered from a female donor with multiple sclerosis, enrolled in a pregnancy study. The genes are TRBV6-1 and TRBJ2-1; D might be TRBD2 (6 bases). The material sequenced was CD4+ T cells from peripheral blood mononuclear cells, taken after pregnancy. The CDR3 spells CASSEAGTLYNEQFF. CDR3 nucleotide sequence: TGTGCCAGCAGTGAAGCCGGGACTCTGTACAATGAGCAGTTCTTC.